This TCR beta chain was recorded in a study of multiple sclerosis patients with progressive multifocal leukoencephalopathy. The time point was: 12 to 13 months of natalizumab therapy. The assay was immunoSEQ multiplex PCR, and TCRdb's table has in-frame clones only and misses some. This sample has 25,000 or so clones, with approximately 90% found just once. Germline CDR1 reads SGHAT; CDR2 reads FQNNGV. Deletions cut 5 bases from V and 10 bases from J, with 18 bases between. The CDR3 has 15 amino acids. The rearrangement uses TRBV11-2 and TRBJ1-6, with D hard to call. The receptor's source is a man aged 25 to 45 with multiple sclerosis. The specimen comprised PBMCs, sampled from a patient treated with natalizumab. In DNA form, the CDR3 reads TGTGCCAGCAGCCCGGATCCGTTTCGAGAATCACCCCTCCACTTT. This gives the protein CASSPDPFRESPLHF.